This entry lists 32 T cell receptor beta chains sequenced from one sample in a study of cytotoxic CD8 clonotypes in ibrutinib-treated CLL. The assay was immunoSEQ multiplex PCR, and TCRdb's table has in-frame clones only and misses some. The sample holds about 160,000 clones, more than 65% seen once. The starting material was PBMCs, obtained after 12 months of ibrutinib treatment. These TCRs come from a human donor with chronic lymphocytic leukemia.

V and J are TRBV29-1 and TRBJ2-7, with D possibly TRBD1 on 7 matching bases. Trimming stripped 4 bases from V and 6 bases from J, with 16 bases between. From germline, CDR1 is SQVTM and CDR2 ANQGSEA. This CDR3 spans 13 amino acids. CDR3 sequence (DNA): TGCAGCGTTGCCACGGAGGGGGCATTCGAGCAGTACTTC. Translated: CSVATEGAFEQYF.

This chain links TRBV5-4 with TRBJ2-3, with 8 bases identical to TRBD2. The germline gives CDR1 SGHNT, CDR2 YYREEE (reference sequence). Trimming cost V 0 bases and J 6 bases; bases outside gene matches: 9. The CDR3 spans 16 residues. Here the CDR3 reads CASSLGGVSGKDTQYF. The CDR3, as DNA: TGTGCCAGCAGCTTGGGTGGGGTTAGCGGGAAGGATACGCAGTATTTT.

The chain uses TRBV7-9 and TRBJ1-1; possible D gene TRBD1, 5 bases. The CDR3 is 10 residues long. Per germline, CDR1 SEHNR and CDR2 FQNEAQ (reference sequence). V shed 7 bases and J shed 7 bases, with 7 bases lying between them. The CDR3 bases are TGTGCCAGCATGAGGGGTGAAGCTTTCTTT. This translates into CASMRGEAFF. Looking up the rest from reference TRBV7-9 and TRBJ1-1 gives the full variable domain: DTGVSQNPRHKITKRGQNVTFRCDPISEHNRLYWYRQTLGQGPEFLTYFQNEAQLEKSRLLSDRFSAERPKGSFSTLEIQRTEQGDSAMYLCASMRGEAFFGQGTRLTVV.

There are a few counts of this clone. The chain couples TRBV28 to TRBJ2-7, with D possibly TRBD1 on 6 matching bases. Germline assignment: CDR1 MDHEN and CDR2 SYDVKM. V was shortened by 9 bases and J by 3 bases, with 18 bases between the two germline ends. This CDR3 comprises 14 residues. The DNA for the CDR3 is TGTGCCAGTTCCAGTGGACAGATGAGCTACGAGCAGTACTTC. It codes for CASSSGQMSYEQYF.

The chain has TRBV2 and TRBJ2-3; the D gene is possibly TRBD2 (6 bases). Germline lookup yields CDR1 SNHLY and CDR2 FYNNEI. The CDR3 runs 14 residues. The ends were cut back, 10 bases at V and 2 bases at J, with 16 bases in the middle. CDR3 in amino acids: CATLWRGITDTQYF. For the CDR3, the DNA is TGTGCCACTCTTTGGAGGGGAATCACAGATACGCAGTATTTT.

The CDR3 region is CASSRGTANTEAFF. CDR3 bases: TGTGCCAGCAGCCGAGGGACCGCGAACACTGAAGCTTTCTTT. The V and J genes are TRBV5-6 and TRBJ1-1; D might be TRBD1 (5 bases). The CDR3 contains 14 residues. Germline V CDR1 and CDR2: SGHDT, YYEEEE. V was trimmed by 4 bases and J by 1 base, leaving 11 bases between them.

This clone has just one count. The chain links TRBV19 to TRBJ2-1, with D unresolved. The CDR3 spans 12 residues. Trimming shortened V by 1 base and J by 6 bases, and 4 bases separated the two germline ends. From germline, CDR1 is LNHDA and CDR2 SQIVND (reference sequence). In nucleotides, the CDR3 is TGTGCCAGTAGTATAGTCGGCAATGAGCAGTTCTTC. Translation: CASSIVGNEQFF.

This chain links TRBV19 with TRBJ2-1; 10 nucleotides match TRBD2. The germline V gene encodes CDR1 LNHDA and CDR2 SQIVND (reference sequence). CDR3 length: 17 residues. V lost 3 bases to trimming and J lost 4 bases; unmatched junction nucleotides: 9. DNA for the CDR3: TGTGCCAGTAGTATGGCTAGCGGGAGCGGGAGATACAATGAGCAGTTCTTC. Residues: CASSMASGSGRYNEQFF.

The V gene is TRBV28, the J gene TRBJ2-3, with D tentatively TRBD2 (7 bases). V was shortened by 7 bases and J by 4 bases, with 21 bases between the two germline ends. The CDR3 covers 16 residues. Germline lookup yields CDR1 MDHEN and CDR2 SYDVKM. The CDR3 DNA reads TGTGCCAGCACCAAGGGGGGGGAGGCGGTCGCAGATACGCAGTATTTT. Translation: CASTKGGEAVADTQYF. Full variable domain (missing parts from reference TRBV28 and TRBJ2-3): DVKVTQSSRYLVKRTGEKVFLECVQDMDHENMFWYRQDPGLGLRLIYFSYDVKMKEKGDIPEGYSVSREKKERFSLILESASTNQTSMYLCASTKGGEAVADTQYFGPGTRLTVL.

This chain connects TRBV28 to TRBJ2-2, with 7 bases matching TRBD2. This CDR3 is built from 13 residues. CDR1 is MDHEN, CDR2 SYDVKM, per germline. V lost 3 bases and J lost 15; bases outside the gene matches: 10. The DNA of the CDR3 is TGTGCCAGCAGTTTGCCTTCGGCGGGAGAAGTGTTTTTT. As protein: CASSLPSAGEVFF.

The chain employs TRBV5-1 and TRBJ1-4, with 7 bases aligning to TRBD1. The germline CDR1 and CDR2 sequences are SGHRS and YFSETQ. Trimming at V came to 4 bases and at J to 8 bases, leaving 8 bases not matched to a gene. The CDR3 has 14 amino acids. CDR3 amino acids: CASSPGTVREKLFF. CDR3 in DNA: TGCGCCAGCAGCCCCGGGACAGTGCGGGAAAAACTGTTTTTT.

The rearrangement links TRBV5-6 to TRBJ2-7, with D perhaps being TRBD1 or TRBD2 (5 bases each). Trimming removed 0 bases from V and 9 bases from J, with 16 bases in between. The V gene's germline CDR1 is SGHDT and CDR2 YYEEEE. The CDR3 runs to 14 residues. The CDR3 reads CASSLGLELRGQYF. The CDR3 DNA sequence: TGTGCCAGCAGCTTGGGGCTAGAACTGAGGGGGCAGTACTTC.

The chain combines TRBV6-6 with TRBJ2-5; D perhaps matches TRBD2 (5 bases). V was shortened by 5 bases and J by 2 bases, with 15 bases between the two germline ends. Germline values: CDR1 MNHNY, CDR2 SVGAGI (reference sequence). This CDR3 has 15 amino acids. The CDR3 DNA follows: TGTGCCAGCAGTCAGGAATACGGGAAGCAAGAGACCCAGTACTTC. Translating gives CASSQEYGKQETQYF.

For the CDR3, the DNA is TGTGCCAGCAGCTTAGCGGGGACTACTTCCTACAATGAGCAGTTCTTC. It translates to CASSLAGTTSYNEQFF. The chain uses TRBV7-2 and TRBJ2-1, with 7 bases fitting TRBD2. V was pared by 0 bases and J by 1 base, with 3 bases of the junction left unmatched. The CDR3 is 16 amino acids. Germline CDR1 reads SGHTA; CDR2 reads FQGNSA.

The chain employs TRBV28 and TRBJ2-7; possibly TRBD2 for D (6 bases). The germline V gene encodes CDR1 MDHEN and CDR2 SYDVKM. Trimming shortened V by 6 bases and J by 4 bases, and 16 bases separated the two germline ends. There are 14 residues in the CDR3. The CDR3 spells CASRPAGGQYEQYF. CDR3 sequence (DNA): TGTGCCAGCAGACCTGCCGGGGGTCAATACGAGCAGTACTTC.

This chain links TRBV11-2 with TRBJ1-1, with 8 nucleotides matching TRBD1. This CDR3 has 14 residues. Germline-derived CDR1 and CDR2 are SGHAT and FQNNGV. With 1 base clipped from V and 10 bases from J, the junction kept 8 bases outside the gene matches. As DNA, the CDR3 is TGTGCCAGCAGCTTAGTACAGGGGGTTGGAAGAGCTTTCTTT. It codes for CASSLVQGVGRAFF.

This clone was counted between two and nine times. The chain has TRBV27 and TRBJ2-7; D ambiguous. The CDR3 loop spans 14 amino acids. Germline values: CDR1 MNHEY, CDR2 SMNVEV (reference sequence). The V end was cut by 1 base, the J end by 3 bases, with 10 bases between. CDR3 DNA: TGTGCCAGCAGTTTATTGGGCCTACGCTACGAGCAGTACTTC. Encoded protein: CASSLLGLRYEQYF.

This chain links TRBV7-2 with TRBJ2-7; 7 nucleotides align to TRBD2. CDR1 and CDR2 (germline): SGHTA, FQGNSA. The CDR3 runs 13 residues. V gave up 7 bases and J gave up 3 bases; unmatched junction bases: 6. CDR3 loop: CASTPGGGYEQYF. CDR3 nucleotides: TGTGCCAGCACCCCGGGAGGTGGCTACGAGCAGTACTTC.

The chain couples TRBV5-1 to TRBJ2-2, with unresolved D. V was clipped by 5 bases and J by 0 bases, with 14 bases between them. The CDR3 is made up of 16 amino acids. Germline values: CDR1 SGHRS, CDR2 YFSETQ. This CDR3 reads CASSLLGMANTGELFF. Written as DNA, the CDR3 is TGCGCCAGCAGTCTCCTTGGAATGGCGAACACCGGGGAGCTGTTTTTT. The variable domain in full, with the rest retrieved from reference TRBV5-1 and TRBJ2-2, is KAGVTQTPRYLIKTRGQQVTLSCSPISGHRSVSWYQQTPGQGLQFLFEYFSETQRNKGNFPGRFSGRQFSNSRSEMNVSTLELGDSALYLCASSLLGMANTGELFFGEGSRLTVL.

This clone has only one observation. CDR3: CASSLGLSYSNQPQHF. CDR3 coding DNA: TGTGCCAGCAGCTTAGGTCTGAGCTATAGCAATCAGCCCCAGCATTTT. This chain joins TRBV7-9 and TRBJ1-5, with no clear D. Germline V CDR1 and CDR2: SEHNR, FQNEAQ (reference sequence). The CDR3 is 16 residues long. V lost 1 base and J 0 bases, leaving 10 bases between the germline ends.

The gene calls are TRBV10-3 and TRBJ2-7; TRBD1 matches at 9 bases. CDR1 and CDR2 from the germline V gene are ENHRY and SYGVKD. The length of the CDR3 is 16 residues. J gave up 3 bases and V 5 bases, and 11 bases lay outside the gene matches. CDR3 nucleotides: TGTGCCATCAGTAGAGACCCGGGACAGGGAGGCTACGAGCAGTACTTC. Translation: CAISRDPGQGGYEQYF.

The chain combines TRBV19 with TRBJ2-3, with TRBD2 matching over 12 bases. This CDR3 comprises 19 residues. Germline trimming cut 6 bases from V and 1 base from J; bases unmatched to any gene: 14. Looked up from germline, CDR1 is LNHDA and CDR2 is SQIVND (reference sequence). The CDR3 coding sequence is TGTGCCAGTAGCCTAGAGTCTAGCGGGGGGGCCCTGCGCACAGATACGCAGTATTTT. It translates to CASSLESSGGALRTDTQYF.

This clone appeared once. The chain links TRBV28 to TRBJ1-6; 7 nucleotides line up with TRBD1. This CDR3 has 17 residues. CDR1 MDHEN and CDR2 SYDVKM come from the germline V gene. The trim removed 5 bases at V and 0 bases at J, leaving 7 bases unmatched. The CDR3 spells CASSPQGGSSYNSPLHF. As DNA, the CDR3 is TGTGCCAGCAGTCCCCAGGGGGGGAGCTCCTATAATTCACCCCTCCACTTT. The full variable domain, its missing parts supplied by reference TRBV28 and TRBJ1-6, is DVKVTQSSRYLVKRTGEKVFLECVQDMDHENMFWYRQDPGLGLRLIYFSYDVKMKEKGDIPEGYSVSREKKERFSLILESASTNQTSMYLCASSPQGGSSYNSPLHFGNGTRLTVT.

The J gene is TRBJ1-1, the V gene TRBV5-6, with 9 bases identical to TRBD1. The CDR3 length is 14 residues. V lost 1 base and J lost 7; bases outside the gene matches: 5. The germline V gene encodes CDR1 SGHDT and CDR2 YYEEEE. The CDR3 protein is CASSLRGTGREAFF. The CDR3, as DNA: TGTGCCAGCAGCTTGAGAGGGACAGGGCGTGAAGCTTTCTTT. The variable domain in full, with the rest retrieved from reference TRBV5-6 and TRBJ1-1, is DAGVTQSPTHLIKTRGQQVTLRCSPKSGHDTVSWYQQALGQGPQFIFQYYEEEERQRGNFPDRFSGHQFPNYSSELNVNALLLGDSALYLCASSLRGTGREAFFGQGTRLTVV.

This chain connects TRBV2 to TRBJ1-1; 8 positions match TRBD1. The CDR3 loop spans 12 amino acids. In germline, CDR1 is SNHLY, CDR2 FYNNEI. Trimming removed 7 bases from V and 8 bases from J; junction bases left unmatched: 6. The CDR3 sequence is CASKGTGLEAFF. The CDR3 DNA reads TGTGCCAGCAAGGGGACAGGCTTGGAAGCTTTCTTT.

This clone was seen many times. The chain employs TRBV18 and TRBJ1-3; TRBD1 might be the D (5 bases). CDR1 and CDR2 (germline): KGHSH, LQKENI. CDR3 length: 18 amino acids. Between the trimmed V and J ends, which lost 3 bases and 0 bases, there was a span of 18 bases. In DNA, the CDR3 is TGTGCCAGCTCACCCCTCAGACAGTCGCGGGACTCTGGAAACACCATATATTTT. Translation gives CASSPLRQSRDSGNTIYF.

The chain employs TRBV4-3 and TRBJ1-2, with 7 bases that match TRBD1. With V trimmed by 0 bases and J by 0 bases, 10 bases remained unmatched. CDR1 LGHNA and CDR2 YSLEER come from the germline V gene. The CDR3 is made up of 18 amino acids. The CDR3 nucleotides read TGCGCCAGCAGCCAAGATAGGGGACAGAGATTAACTAACTATGGCTACACCTTC. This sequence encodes CASSQDRGQRLTNYGYTF.

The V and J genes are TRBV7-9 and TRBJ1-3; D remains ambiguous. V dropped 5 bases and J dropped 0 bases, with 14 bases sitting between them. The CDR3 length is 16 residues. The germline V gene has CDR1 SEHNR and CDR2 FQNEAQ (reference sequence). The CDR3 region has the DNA TGTGCCAGCAGCCCTGCCAGCGTATTCTCTGGAAACACCATATATTTT. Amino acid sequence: CASSPASVFSGNTIYF.

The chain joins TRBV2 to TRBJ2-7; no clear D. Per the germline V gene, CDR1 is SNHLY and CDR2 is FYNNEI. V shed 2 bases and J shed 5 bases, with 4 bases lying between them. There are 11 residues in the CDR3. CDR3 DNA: TGTGCCAGCAGTGAATACCACGAGCAGTACTTC. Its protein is CASSEYHEQYF. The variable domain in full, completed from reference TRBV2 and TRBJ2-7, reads EPEVTQTPSHQVTQMGQEVILRCVPISNHLYFYWYRQILGQKVEFLVSFYNNEISEKSEIFDDQFSVERPDGSNFTLKIRSTKLEDSAMYFCASSEYHEQYFGPGTRLTVT.

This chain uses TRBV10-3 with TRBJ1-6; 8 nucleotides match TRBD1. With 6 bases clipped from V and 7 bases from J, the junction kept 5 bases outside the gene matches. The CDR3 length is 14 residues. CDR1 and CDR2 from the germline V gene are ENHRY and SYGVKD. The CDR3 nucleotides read TGTGCCATCAGCCCGACAGGGGACAATTCACCCCTCCACTTT. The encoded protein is CAISPTGDNSPLHF.

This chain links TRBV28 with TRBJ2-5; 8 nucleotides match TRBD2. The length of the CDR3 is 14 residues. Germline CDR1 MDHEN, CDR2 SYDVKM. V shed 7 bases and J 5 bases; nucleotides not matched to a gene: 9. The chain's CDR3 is CASTPGGVGETQYF. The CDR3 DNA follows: TGTGCCAGCACCCCCGGGGGGGTGGGGGAGACCCAGTACTTC.

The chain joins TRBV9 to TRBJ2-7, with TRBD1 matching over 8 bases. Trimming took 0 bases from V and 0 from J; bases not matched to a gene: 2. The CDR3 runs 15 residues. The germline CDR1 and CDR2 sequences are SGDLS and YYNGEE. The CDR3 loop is CASSVGQGISYEQYF. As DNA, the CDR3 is TGTGCCAGCAGCGTAGGACAGGGGATCTCCTACGAGCAGTACTTC.